This T cell receptor (beta chain) emerged from a study of blood T cell repertoires in COVID-19. Study-wide background: In each case, the material was cDNA or gDNA derived from T cells, B-cell-depleted T cells, or PBMCs.

Per the authors' pipeline: Amplification of reference gene primers provided the estimated nucleated cell counts. Clones were read by immunoSEQ multiplex PCR, and TCRdb kept only the in-frame ones, dropping some. V and J calls and clone size follow that table, whereas D and trimming were derived from the DNA. The data show fewer than 150,000 clones, with less than 85% seen just once and 10% to 15% held by the top ten. CDR1 GTSNPN and CDR2 SVGIG come from the germline V gene (reference sequence). The CDR3 spans 13 residues. V was cut by 4 bases and J by 10 bases, with 14 bases left in between. Sequenced material: peripheral blood. This clonotype was obtained from a human donor in a cohort sampled during active COVID-19. The chain employs TRBV30 and TRBJ1-6; D call uncertain. CDR3 in DNA: TGTGCCTGGACCCGCTGGGAGGAGTCACCCCTCCACTTT. Protein product: CAWTRWEESPLHF.